The present T cell receptor (beta chain) was sequenced within a study of T cell repertoires in cytomegalovirus infection. Study information: Based on public TCR beta signatures, there were indications of CMV infection and of a matching HLA type.

The CDR3 length is 16 residues. CDR1 and CDR2 (germline): SEHNR, FQNEAQ (reference sequence). The germline V and J ends were trimmed by 1 base and 2 bases, with 13 bases remaining between them. A note on this clonotype: Its target is not known.

One entry per CDR3 protein, called by TCRdb with MiXCR from the reads. Here the sample spans 700,000 to 900,000 distinct CDR3 sequences, almost 30% being singletons. Here the sequenced sample was cultured CD8+ T cells from PBMCs, taken from culture after CMV antigen stimulation. This chain joins TRBV7-9 and TRBJ2-3; tentative D call: TRBD2 (6 bases). This sequence was found in a human donor in good health (CMV status not recorded). Some clones in this sample may be carry-over from other donors' samples. CDR3 sequence: CASSLGGELITDTQYF. The CDR3 nucleotides read TGTGCCAGCAGCTTAGGCGGGGAATTGATCACAGATACGCAGTATTTT. Full variable domain (remainder filled in from reference TRBV7-9 and TRBJ2-3): DTGVSQNPRHKITKRGQNVTFRCDPISEHNRLYWYRQTLGQGPEFLTYFQNEAQLEKSRLLSDRFSAERPKGSFSTLEIQRTEQGDSAMYLCASSLGGELITDTQYFGPGTRLTVL.